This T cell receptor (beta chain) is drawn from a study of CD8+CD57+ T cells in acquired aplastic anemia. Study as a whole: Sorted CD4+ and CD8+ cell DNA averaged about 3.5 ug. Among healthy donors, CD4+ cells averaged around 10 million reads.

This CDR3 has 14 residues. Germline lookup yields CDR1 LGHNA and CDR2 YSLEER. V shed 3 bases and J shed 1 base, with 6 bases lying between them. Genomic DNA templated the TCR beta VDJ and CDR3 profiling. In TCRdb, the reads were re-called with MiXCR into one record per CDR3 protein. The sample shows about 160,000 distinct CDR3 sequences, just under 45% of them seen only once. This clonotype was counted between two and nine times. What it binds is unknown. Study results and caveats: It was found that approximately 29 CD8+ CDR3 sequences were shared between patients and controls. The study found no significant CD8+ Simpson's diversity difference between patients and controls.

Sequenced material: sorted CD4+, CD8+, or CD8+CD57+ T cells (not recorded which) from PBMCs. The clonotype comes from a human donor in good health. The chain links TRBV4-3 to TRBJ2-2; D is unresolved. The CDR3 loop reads CASSQEMNTGELFF. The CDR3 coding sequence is TGCGCCAGCAGCCAGGAGATGAACACCGGGGAGCTGTTTTTT.